This record concerns one T cell receptor (beta chain) sequence. The antigen is not known. The use of a sample-barcoded 5' primer and a J-beta primer mix characterized a second PCR of roughly 7 to 12 cycles. Every cDNA was tagged by a template-switch adaptor with 12 random nucleotides. TCRdb recomputed calls from the 5' RACE reads with MiXCR, one row per CDR3 protein. The data hold 1.5 million to 2 million distinct CDR3 sequences, with 28% observed a single time. J gave up 6 bases and V 5 bases, and 9 bases lay outside the gene matches. Germline-derived CDR1 and CDR2 are PRHDT and FYEKMQ (reference sequence). The CDR3 spans 14 residues. The data were taken from a study of blood T cells in healthy people across ages. The wider study: Per two T cells, about one barcoded beta molecule was captured through template switching. Study-level findings and limits: The long-lived group displayed more naive CD4+ cells, plus higher diversity, than the aged donors did.

The people who gave samples were healthy Caucasians from Russia, aged about 6 to 100. The receptor comes from a woman younger than 45 in good health. Sequencing was carried out using blood. The chain has TRBV13 and TRBJ1-1, with TRBD1 identical over 7 bases. The CDR3 DNA follows: TGTGCCAGCAGCGCCGGGACAGCAGAATCTGAAGCTTTCTTT. Amino acids: CASSAGTAESEAFF.